This T cell receptor beta chain originates from a study of regulatory T cells in long-lasting Graves disease. In the study overall: Graves' patients, diagnosed recently, had received antithyroid drugs under 3 months. Study-wide results and caveats: Persistent-disease Graves' patients showed less TCR diversity than new cases. More public clonotypes were shared by persistent patients (fewer than 3,000) than by new patients (about 970).

For TCR beta, libraries came from iRepertoire HTBI primers and Arm-PCR of CDR3 regions. Via MiXCR, TCRdb re-called the multiplex PCR reads, giving one row per CDR3 protein. The table has roughly 610,000 distinct CDR3 sequences, around 15% seen once. With regard to this clonotype: Its antigen remains unknown.

Time point meaning: newly diagnosed GD, antithyroid drugs for less than 3 months. Extracted PBMC RNA gave rise to the TCR library. Graves' disease diagnosis used American Thyroid Association guidelines. Germline V gives CDR1 MRHNA, CDR2 SNTAGT. The V segment lost 6 bases and the J segment 7 bases; nucleotides outside the gene matches: 3. This CDR3 has 12 residues. The data also belong to a second study, concerning T cells in Graves' hyperthyroidism and ophthalmopathy.

The chain links TRBV6-4 to TRBJ1-2; 9 bases align to TRBD1. The sample consisted of peripheral blood mononuclear cells (PBMCs), taken at new diagnosis, from a patient treated with antithyroid drugs. The clonotype comes from a man between 18 and 35 years old with Graves disease. This CDR3 reads CASSDRGTGYTF. The CDR3 nucleotides are TGTGCCAGCAGCGACAGGGGGACTGGCTACACCTTC.